The T cell receptor (beta chain) under discussion was sequenced for a study of cytomegalovirus exposure and HLA in healthy donors. The study's findings and limits: Relative to the approximately 630-donor mean, N-insertions were reportedly fewer in an Asian-associated ancestry cluster in a later analysis. The authors judged a highly shared variant cluster likely a sequencing artifact. Cytomegalovirus association was listed for 170 or so TCR beta chains.

Primers included in the PCR were 60 Vbeta and 13 Jbeta primers. Only in-frame clones appear in the TCRdb table, and some are missing; sequencing was by immunoSEQ multiplex PCR. Counted here are fewer than 120,000 clones, less than 85% occurring once; the ten biggest clones make up about an eighth. The CDR3 sequence is 16 residues long. Germline V gene lookup returns CDR1 SGDLS and CDR2 YYNGEE. J lost 2 bases, V lost 0 bases, and 4 bases had no gene match. In the case of this clone: Its specificity is unknown.

This clonotype was obtained from a man aged 30 to 39 in good health and CMV-seropositive. The sequencing sample was made of PBMCs. The genes are TRBV9 and TRBJ2-3; 9 bases line up with TRBD1. CDR3 nucleotides: TGTGCCAGCAGCGTAGCCCGGGACAGGGACACAGATACGCAGTATTTT. Translating it yields CASSVARDRDTDTQYF.